This TCR beta chain originates from a study of blood T cell repertoires in COVID-19. Whole-study context: The samples span acute and convalescent COVID-19 from the United States, Italy and Spain. Sample material is recorded as cDNA or gDNA derived from T cells, B-cell-depleted T cells, or PBMCs.

Germline-derived CDR1 and CDR2 are KGHSH and LQKENI. The CDR3 covers 17 residues. V lost 2 bases and J 4 bases, leaving 17 bases between the germline ends. As originally analysed: Researchers report that nucleated cell counts were estimated from reference gene primer amplification. Profiling relied on immunoSEQ multiplex PCR, and the TCRdb table lists in-frame clones only, not all of them. That table supplies the V and J calls and clone size; D and trimming were determined from the DNA. Of roughly 280,000 clones in the sample, approximately 86% were seen once. The sequenced material came from peripheral blood. This sequence was found in a man between 40 and 49 years old with active or convalescent COVID-19. V gene TRBV18 combines with J gene TRBJ2-2; a weak D match, TRBD1 (6 bases). The CDR3 DNA reads TGTGCCAGCTCACCATTGCAGGGGCCAACCACCACCGGGGAGCTGTTTTTT. Translating it yields CASSPLQGPTTTGELFF.